This passage covers 4 T cell receptor beta chains from one sample sequenced in a study of T-cell memory formation after mild COVID-19. TCRdb reprocessed the 5' RACE reads via MiXCR and lists one record per CDR3 protein. The table has around 200,000 distinct CDR3 sequences, approximately 17% seen once; the top ten hold approximately 4%. The sequencing sample was made of PBMCs or a T cell subset sorted from them (not recorded which). Source of these receptors: a man aged 18 to 30 who had mild COVID-19 (a few samples of this study predate the infection). Cell type and time point are not known.

This chain connects TRBV4-1 to TRBJ1-5; possible D gene TRBD1, 5 bases. Germline V gives CDR1 MGHRA, CDR2 YSYEKL. The CDR3 runs 16 residues. The V gene lost 4 bases and the J gene lost 0 bases, with 13 bases spanning the gap. DNA for the CDR3: TGCGCCAGCAGCCGAACGAGGGGATTTAGCAATCAGCCCCAGCATTTT. Protein product: CASSRTRGFSNQPQHF.

V is TRBV7-9 and J is TRBJ2-1; 7 nucleotides line up with TRBD1. Losses at the gene ends were 4 bases for V and 2 bases for J; bases not matched to a gene: 8. Germline CDR1 is SEHNR and CDR2 is FQNEAQ (reference sequence). The CDR3 covers 16 residues. The CDR3 sequence: CASSYKRQGTYNEQFF. CDR3 sequence (DNA): TGTGCCAGCAGCTACAAGCGACAGGGAACCTACAATGAGCAGTTCTTC.

This clonotype was counted only a few times. V is TRBV5-1 and J is TRBJ2-5; D unresolved. Trimming pared 0 bases from V and 5 bases from J, leaving 8 bases between. The CDR3 loop spans 13 amino acids. Germline CDR1 and CDR2: SGHRS and YFSETQ. CDR3 sequence: CASSLGSDETQYF. The DNA of the CDR3 is TGCGCCAGCAGCTTGGGATCGGATGAGACCCAGTACTTC. Complete variable domain (other parts from reference TRBV5-1 and TRBJ2-5): KAGVTQTPRYLIKTRGQQVTLSCSPISGHRSVSWYQQTPGQGLQFLFEYFSETQRNKGNFPGRFSGRQFSNSRSEMNVSTLELGDSALYLCASSLGSDETQYFGPGTRLLVL.

In this sample, this clonotype turned up a few times. The chain carries TRBV5-1 and TRBJ2-2; weak D call: TRBD2 (6 bases). Germline loops: CDR1 SGHRS, CDR2 YFSETQ. The CDR3 is made up of 15 amino acids. Trimming removed 0 bases from V and 6 bases from J, with 12 bases in between. The CDR3 protein is CASSLAGVGAGELFF. CDR3 DNA sequence: TGCGCCAGCAGCTTGGCGGGGGTCGGGGCCGGGGAGCTGTTTTTT. Drawing the rest from reference TRBV5-1 and TRBJ2-2, the complete variable domain is KAGVTQTPRYLIKTRGQQVTLSCSPISGHRSVSWYQQTPGQGLQFLFEYFSETQRNKGNFPGRFSGRQFSNSRSEMNVSTLELGDSALYLCASSLAGVGAGELFFGEGSRLTVL.